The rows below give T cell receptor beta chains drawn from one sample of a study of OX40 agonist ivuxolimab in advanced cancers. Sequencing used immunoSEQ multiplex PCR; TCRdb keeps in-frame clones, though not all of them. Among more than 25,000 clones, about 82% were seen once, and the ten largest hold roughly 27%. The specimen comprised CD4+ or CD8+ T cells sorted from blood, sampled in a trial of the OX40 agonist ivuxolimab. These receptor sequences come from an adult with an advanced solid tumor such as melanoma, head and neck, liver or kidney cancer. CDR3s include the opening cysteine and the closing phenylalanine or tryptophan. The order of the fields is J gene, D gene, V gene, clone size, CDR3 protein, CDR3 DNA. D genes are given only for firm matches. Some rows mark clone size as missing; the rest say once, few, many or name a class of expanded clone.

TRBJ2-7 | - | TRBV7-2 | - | CASSLNRAYEQYF | TGTGCCAGCAGCTTGAACAGGGCCTACGAGCAGTACTTC
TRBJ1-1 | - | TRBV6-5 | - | CASSYGSGGTEAFF | TGTGCCAGCAGTTACGGATCTGGGGGCACTGAAGCTTTCTTT
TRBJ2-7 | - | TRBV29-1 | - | CSVRGGGHSYEQYF | TGCAGCGTTCGGGGTGGGGGGCACTCCTACGAGCAGTACTTC
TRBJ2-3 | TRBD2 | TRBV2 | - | CASKSTSGSITDTQYF | TGTGCCAGCAAGTCTACTAGCGGGAGTATCACAGATACGCAGTATTTT
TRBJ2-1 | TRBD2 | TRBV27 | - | CASREYSGAYNEQFF | TGTGCCAGCAGGGAATATAGCGGGGCCTACAATGAGCAGTTCTTC
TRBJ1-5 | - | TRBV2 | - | CASSEWDTGNQPQHF | TGTGCCAGCAGTGAATGGGATACGGGCAATCAGCCCCAGCATTTT
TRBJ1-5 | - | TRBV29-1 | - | CSVDDGAQHF | TGCAGCGTTGACGATGGAGCCCAGCATTTT
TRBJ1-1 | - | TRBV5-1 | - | CASSHRDPGSTEAFF | TGCGCCAGCAGCCACCGGGACCCCGGCTCCACTGAAGCTTTCTTT
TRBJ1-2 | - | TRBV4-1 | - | CASSLGSYGYTF | TGCGCCAGCAGCCTGGGGTCCTATGGCTACACCTTC
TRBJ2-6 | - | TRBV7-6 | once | CASSLGAGSGANVLTF | TGTGCCAGCAGCTTGGGCGCGGGCTCTGGGGCCAACGTCCTGACTTTC
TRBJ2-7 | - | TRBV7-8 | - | CASSPSDGSYEQYF | TGTGCCAGCAGCCCCTCGGACGGCTCCTACGAGCAGTACTTC
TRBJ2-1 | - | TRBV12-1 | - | CASSFDRVPYNEQFF | TGTGCCAGCAGCTTTGACAGGGTACCCTACAATGAGCAGTTCTTC
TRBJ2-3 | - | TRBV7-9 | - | CASSQDTNTDTQYF | TGTGCCAGCAGCCAGGACACAAACACAGATACGCAGTATTTT
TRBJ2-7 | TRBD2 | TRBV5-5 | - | CASSLLAGVYEQYF | TGTGCCAGCAGCCTGCTAGCGGGAGTGTACGAGCAGTACTTC
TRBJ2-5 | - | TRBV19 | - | CASSKNRLETQYF | TGTGCCAGTAGTAAGAACAGACTTGAGACCCAGTACTTC
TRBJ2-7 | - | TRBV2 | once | CASSFSGEGLDEQYF | TGTGCCAGCAGTTTCTCCGGAGAGGGGCTTGACGAGCAGTACTTC